These 19 T cell receptor beta chains share one sample of origin, sequenced in a study of shared clonotypes between healthy human individuals. Clones were sequenced by immunoSEQ multiplex PCR, and TCRdb holds only the in-frame ones, with some missing. The repertoire has some 1.5 million clones, roughly 96% of them found once; the top ten carry approximately 1%. Sample: naive CD4+ T cells sorted from blood. Subset denoted: CD45RA+ positively selected. The receptors derive from a man younger than 45 in good health.

The chain employs TRBV6-1 and TRBJ1-5, with 11 bases fitting TRBD1. The CDR3 consists of 14 residues. Germline V gives CDR1 MNHNS, CDR2 SASEGT. V shed 7 bases and J 6 bases; nucleotides not matched to a gene: 5. In DNA form, the CDR3 reads TGTGCCAGCAAACCGGGACAGGGGGGTCAGCCCCAGCATTTT. This encodes CASKPGQGGQPQHF.

The chain has TRBV5-1 and TRBJ2-5; 15 nucleotides align to TRBD2. Trimming removed 4 bases from V and 4 bases from J; junction bases left unmatched: 8. Germline CDR1 SGHRS, CDR2 YFSETQ. The CDR3 has 17 residues. In DNA form, the CDR3 reads TGCGCCAGCAGCCTCGGGACTAGCGGGAGGAGGAGAGAGACCCAGTACTTC. Its protein is CASSLGTSGRRRETQYF.

J is TRBJ2-1 and V is TRBV7-9, with D maybe TRBD1 (6 bases). This CDR3 is 14 amino acids long. Germline values: CDR1 SEHNR, CDR2 FQNEAQ (reference sequence). V dropped 7 bases and J dropped 7 bases, with 17 bases sitting between them. CDR3 DNA: TGTGCCAGCATATTGGAAACTACAGGGAATGAGCAGTTCTTC. Its protein is CASILETTGNEQFF.

The rearrangement joins TRBV5-1 to TRBJ2-7, with D possibly TRBD2 on 6 matching bases. With 4 bases removed from V and 6 bases from J, the gap between germline ends came to 17 bases. Per germline, CDR1 SGHRS and CDR2 YFSETQ. The CDR3 runs 14 residues. The CDR3 DNA sequence: TGCGCCAGCAGCCGGGACTCTGGCTGGGGCGAGCAGTACTTC. It is translated as CASSRDSGWGEQYF.

This chain joins TRBV4-1 and TRBJ2-1; 8 bases agree with TRBD2. Germline lookup yields CDR1 MGHRA and CDR2 YSYEKL. The ends lost 6 bases at V and 8 bases at J; junction bases unmatched: 12. The CDR3 length is 15 residues. The CDR3 coding sequence is TGCGCCAGCAGGGAGCGGGAGACAAGCGAGGATGAGCAGTTCTTC. This encodes CASRERETSEDEQFF.

The J gene is TRBJ2-7, the V gene TRBV6-6, with no clear D. Per the germline V gene, CDR1 is MNHNY and CDR2 is SVGAGI (reference sequence). V was pared by 2 bases and J by 0 bases, with 14 bases between. The CDR3 extends over 16 amino acids. The DNA for the CDR3 is TGTGCCAGCAGTTACCCAGTTTCTCTAGGCTCCTACGAGCAGTACTTC. Translating it yields CASSYPVSLGSYEQYF.

This clone was detected only once. The chain couples TRBV7-9 to TRBJ2-1; 9 positions match TRBD2. Germline CDR1 is SEHNR and CDR2 is FQNEAQ (reference sequence). This CDR3 region has 15 residues. Germline trimming cut 7 bases from V and 7 bases from J; bases unmatched to any gene: 11. CDR3 in DNA: TGTGCCAGCACCCCGACTAGCGGCCTTACGAATGAGCAGTTCTTC. Translation gives CASTPTSGLTNEQFF.

The chain employs TRBV9 and TRBJ1-1; 11 nucleotides agree with TRBD1. The CDR3 has 15 residues. The V segment lost 2 bases and the J segment 11 bases; nucleotides outside the gene matches: 11. CDR1 and CDR2 from the germline V gene are SGDLS and YYNGEE. The DNA for the CDR3 is TGTGCCAGCAGCGTTGGGTCCGGACAGGGGGCCTCGGCTTTCTTT. Protein sequence: CASSVGSGQGASAFF.

J is TRBJ2-2 and V is TRBV19; no clear D gene. Trimming took 8 bases from V and 0 from J, leaving 16 bases between them. The germline V gene has CDR1 LNHDA and CDR2 SQIVND (reference sequence). This CDR3 has 16 amino acids. The CDR3 DNA follows: TGTGCCAGTTCCTACTGGGATGTAACGAACACCGGGGAGCTGTTTTTT. Its protein product is CASSYWDVTNTGELFF. Variable domain in full (rest from reference TRBV19 and TRBJ2-2): DGGITQSPKYLFRKEGQNVTLSCEQNLNHDAMYWYRQDPGQGLRLIYYSQIVNDFQKGDIAEGYSVSREKKESFPLTVTSAQKNPTAFYLCASSYWDVTNTGELFFGEGSRLTVL.

Worth noting for this clone: The junction does not match germline at one end; this may be a read error. The identical CDR3 is also encoded by other nucleotide sequences in the sample. V gene TRBV25-1 combines with J gene TRBJ1-1; no clear D. Germline V gene lookup returns CDR1 MGHDK and CDR2 SYGVNS. CDR3 length: 11 amino acids. The CDR3 reads CASSRTSEAFF. CDR3 nucleotides: TGTGCCAGCAGCAGGACTTCTGAAGCCTTCTTT.

This rearrangement joins TRBV11-2 to TRBJ2-7; 11 positions match TRBD2. The junction had 4 bases not matched to a gene; V was cut back by 4 bases and J by 2 bases. This CDR3 spans 15 amino acids. Germline V gene lookup returns CDR1 SGHAT and CDR2 FQNNGV. CDR3 sequence: CASSSRLAGTYEQYF. CDR3 in DNA: TGTGCCAGCAGCTCCCGACTAGCGGGGACCTACGAGCAGTACTTC.

The rearrangement links TRBV18 to TRBJ2-1; D not certain. Trimming removed 1 base at V and 4 bases at J, with 8 bases between. CDR1 is KGHSH, CDR2 LQKENI, per germline. The CDR3 is 14 residues long. The CDR3 region has the DNA TGTGCCAGCTCACCACTCGCGGATTACAATGAGCAGTTCTTC. Encoded protein: CASSPLADYNEQFF.

Here the CDR3 reads CASSPSLAGGSEQYF. The CDR3, as DNA: TGTGCCAGCAGCCCCAGTCTCGCGGGAGGTAGCGAGCAGTACTTC. V and J are TRBV7-2 and TRBJ2-7; 8 bases are a match to TRBD2. The junction had 12 bases not matched to a gene; V was cut back by 5 bases and J by 6 bases. CDR1 is SGHTA and CDR2 is FQGNSA in the germline V gene. The CDR3 runs 15 residues.

V is TRBV6-5 and J is TRBJ2-2; TRBD1 agrees at 8 bases. The J segment lost 3 bases and the V segment lost 2 bases, leaving 5 bases of the junction unmatched. CDR1 and CDR2 (germline): MNHEY, SVGAGI. The CDR3 contains 16 residues. CDR3 DNA: TGTGCCAGCAGTTACCCCAGGGGGCCTCACACCGGGGAGCTGTTTTTT. The encoded protein is CASSYPRGPHTGELFF.

The gene calls are TRBV10-3 and TRBJ2-1, with a possible D match to TRBD2 (6 bases). The ends were cut back, 2 bases at V and 3 bases at J, with 26 bases in the middle. This CDR3 has 20 residues. Germline lookup yields CDR1 ENHRY and CDR2 SYGVKD. The chain's CDR3 is CAISEGPQSGRQWRYNEQFF. The CDR3 nucleotides read TGTGCCATCAGTGAGGGGCCCCAGTCCGGGAGACAGTGGCGCTACAATGAGCAGTTCTTC.

This clone appeared once. The V and J genes are TRBV10-2 and TRBJ2-3; D gene uncertain. The germline V and J ends were trimmed by 0 bases and 1 base, with 8 bases remaining between them. The germline CDR1 and CDR2 sequences are WSHSY and SAAADI. The CDR3 runs to 15 residues. CDR3 sequence reads: CASSESSRGTDTQYF. The CDR3 coding sequence is TGCGCCAGCAGTGAGTCGAGCAGAGGCACAGATACGCAGTATTTT.

This chain uses TRBV14 with TRBJ2-1; 11 bases line up with TRBD2. Germline CDR1 SGHDN, CDR2 FVKESK. V lost 6 bases, J lost 5 bases, and 3 bases stayed unmatched. The CDR3 spans 14 residues. This chain's CDR3 is CASRRGLADNEQFF. CDR3 nucleotides: TGTGCCAGCAGAAGGGGACTAGCGGACAATGAGCAGTTCTTC. Combining the CDR3 with reference TRBV14 and TRBJ2-1 gives the whole variable domain EAGVTQFPSHSVIEKGQTVTLRCDPISGHDNLYWYRRVMGKEIKFLLHFVKESKQDESGMPNNRFLAERTGGTYSTLKVQPAELEDSGVYFCASRRGLADNEQFFGPGTRLTVL.

The gene calls are TRBV6-5 and TRBJ2-7; 8 bases map to TRBD2. CDR3 length equals 11 residues. V dropped 7 bases and J dropped 7; count of bases not matched to a gene: 3. CDR1 and CDR2 (germline): MNHEY, SVGAGI. CDR3 region: CASNLAGEQYF. CDR3 bases: TGTGCCAGCAACTTAGCGGGGGAGCAGTACTTC.

This clone was detected once. The J gene is TRBJ2-7, the V gene TRBV18, with 10 bases matching TRBD1. Germline CDR1 reads KGHSH; CDR2 reads LQKENI. CDR3 length: 18 amino acids. V was clipped by 3 bases and J by 0 bases; unmatched bases: 11. The CDR3 nucleotides read TGTGCCAGCTCACCCAAGCCACCGGGACAGGGGAGCTCCTACGAGCAGTACTTC. Its translation is CASSPKPPGQGSSYEQYF.